Reported below is one TCR beta chain. Antigen unknown. A junction end diverges from the germline sequence, so it may reflect a read error. The sample is drawn from a study of blood T cells in healthy people across ages. Per germline, CDR1 SGHRS and CDR2 YFSETQ. CDR3 size: 14 residues. Broader study findings: Diversity of TCR beta per million T cells declined in a roughly linear way with age.

Together with a sample-barcoded 5' primer, a J-beta primer mix was included in a second PCR lasting about 6 to 11 cycles. TCRdb reanalysed the 5' RACE reads using MiXCR and keeps one entry per CDR3 protein. The sample lists about 640,000 distinct CDR3 sequences, roughly 50% occurring once. The J gene is TRBJ1-1, the V gene TRBV5-1, with a possible D match to TRBD1 (5 bases). This TCR derives from a man between 60 and 75 years old in good health. Material: blood. The CDR3 DNA is TGCGCCAGCAGCTTGAACAGGAGAAACACGGAAGCTTTCTTT. Protein: CASSLNRRNTEAFF.